This is a list of T cell receptor beta chains from one sample in a study of blood T cell repertoires in COVID-19. Sequencing was performed with immunoSEQ multiplex PCR; in TCRdb, only in-frame clones are kept and a portion is missing. The table includes about 270,000 clones, about 89% detected once. Specimen: peripheral blood. These receptors were obtained from a man aged 50-60 years with acute or convalescent COVID-19. CDR3s include the opening cysteine and the closing phenylalanine or tryptophan. D genes are given only for firm matches. Clone size is shown for a subset of rows, as once, few, many or a class of expanded clone.

>TRBV4-1|NA|NA|TRBJ2-5
CASSQGFGHIQETQYF
TGCGCCAGCAGCCAAGGGTTTGGGCACATCCAAGAGACCCAGTACTTC
>TRBV2|NA|NA|TRBJ1-1
CASKYRTIDTEAFF
TGTGCCAGCAAATACCGGACAATTGACACTGAAGCTTTCTTT
>TRBV2|TRBD1|NA|TRBJ1-4
CASSRDSNEKLFF
TGTGCCAGCAGTAGGGACAGTAATGAAAAACTGTTTTTT
>TRBV5-1|TRBD1|NA|TRBJ1-1
CASSPTGVNTEAFF
TGCGCCAGCAGCCCCACAGGGGTGAACACTGAAGCTTTCTTT
>TRBV9|NA|NA|TRBJ1-2
CASSSRTGGFGYTF
TGTGCCAGCAGCTCCCGGACCGGGGGGTTTGGCTACACCTTC
>TRBV7-2|NA|NA|TRBJ2-7
CASSPTAYEQYF
TGTGCCAGCAGCCCGACAGCCTACGAGCAGTACTTC
>TRBV6-5|NA|NA|TRBJ2-1
CASSYFSGGGYNEQFF
TGTGCCAGCAGTTACTTCTCGGGGGGCGGGTACAATGAGCAGTTCTTC
>TRBV7-2|TRBD1|NA|TRBJ2-7
CASSSLGQGGWKEQYF
TGTGCCAGCAGCTCGCTAGGACAGGGGGGTTGGAAAGAGCAGTACTTC
>TRBV24-1|TRBD2|NA|TRBJ2-5
CATSDSRSSGGAETQYF
TGTGCCACCAGTGATTCCCGGAGTAGCGGGGGGGCGGAGACCCAGTACTTC
>TRBV4-1|NA|NA|TRBJ1-2
CASSQEQGSGGYTF
TGCGCCAGCAGCCAAGAGCAGGGGAGTGGTGGCTACACCTTC
>TRBV7-9|TRBD1|NA|TRBJ1-2
CASGTGGYYGYTF
TGTGCCAGCGGGACAGGGGGGTACTATGGCTACACCTTC
>TRBV3-1/TRBV3-2|NA|NA|TRBJ1-5
CASSPRGVGQPQHF
TGTGCCAGCAGCCCCCGGGGGGTTGGACAGCCCCAGCATTTT
>TRBV14|TRBD2|NA|TRBJ2-7
CASSQWSGGRTYEQYF
TGTGCCAGCAGCCAGTGGTCGGGAGGGCGGACCTACGAGCAGTACTTC
>TRBV19|TRBD1|once|TRBJ2-5
CASSDGTGQETQYF
TGTGCCAGTAGTGACGGGACAGGACAAGAGACCCAGTACTTC
>TRBV5-1|NA|NA|TRBJ2-3
CASSLYYREGTDTQYF
TGCGCCAGCAGCTTGTATTACAGGGAAGGCACAGATACGCAGTATTTT
>TRBV6-5|TRBD2|NA|TRBJ2-3
CASSMGGADTQYF
TGTGCCAGCAGTATGGGGGGGGCAGATACGCAGTATTTT
>TRBV13|NA|NA|TRBJ2-5
CASRARSTQETQYF
TGTGCCAGCAGGGCGAGGTCCACTCAAGAGACCCAGTACTTC
>TRBV18|NA|NA|TRBJ2-1
CASSPSSTYNEQFF
TGTGCCAGCTCACCATCCTCTACTTACAATGAGCAGTTCTTC
>TRBV24-1|NA|NA|TRBJ2-3
CATSVSGTDTQYF
TGTGCCACCAGTGTCTCTGGCACAGATACGCAGTATTTT
>TRBV6-2/TRBV6-3|TRBD2|NA|TRBJ2-3
CASSPNLAGGPGDTQYF
TGTGCCAGCAGCCCTAACCTAGCGGGGGGGCCAGGAGATACGCAGTATTTT
>TRBV9|NA|NA|TRBJ1-5
CASSVWGGNQPQHF
TGTGCCAGCAGCGTATGGGGGGGAAATCAGCCCCAGCATTTT
>TRBV6-6|TRBD2|NA|TRBJ2-2
CASSGGAYGELFF
TGTGCCAGCAGCGGGGGGGCCTACGGGGAGCTGTTTTTT
>TRBV5-1|NA|NA|TRBJ2-1
CASSLGIDEQFF
TGCGCCAGCAGCCTTGGCATCGATGAGCAGTTCTTC
>TRBV12-3/TRBV12-4|NA|NA|TRBJ1-3
CASSLEDRNTIYF
TGTGCCAGCAGTTTAGAGGACAGAAACACCATATATTTT
>TRBV12-3/TRBV12-4|TRBD1|NA|TRBJ1-1
CASSLTGVTEAFF
TGTGCCAGCAGTTTAACAGGGGTGACTGAAGCTTTCTTT
>TRBV30|NA|NA|TRBJ2-5
CAWSKTVQETQYF
TGTGCCTGGAGTAAGACAGTCCAAGAGACCCAGTACTTC
>TRBV4-2|NA|NA|TRBJ2-5
CASSQERGAETQYF
TGTGCCAGCAGCCAAGAACGGGGAGCAGAGACCCAGTACTTC